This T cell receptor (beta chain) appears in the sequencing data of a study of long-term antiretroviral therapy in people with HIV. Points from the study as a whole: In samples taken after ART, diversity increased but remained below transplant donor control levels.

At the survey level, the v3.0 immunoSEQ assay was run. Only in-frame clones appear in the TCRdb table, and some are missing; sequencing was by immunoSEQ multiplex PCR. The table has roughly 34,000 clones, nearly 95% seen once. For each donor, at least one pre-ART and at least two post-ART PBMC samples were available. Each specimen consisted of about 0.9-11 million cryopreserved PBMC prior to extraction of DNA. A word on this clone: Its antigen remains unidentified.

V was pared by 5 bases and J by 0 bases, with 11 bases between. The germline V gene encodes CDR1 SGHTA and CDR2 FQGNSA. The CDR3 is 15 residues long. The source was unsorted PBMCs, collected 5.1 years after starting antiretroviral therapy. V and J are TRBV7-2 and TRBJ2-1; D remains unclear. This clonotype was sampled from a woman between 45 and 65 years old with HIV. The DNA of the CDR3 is TGTGCCAGCAGCGTTCAGTGGGGCTCCTACAATGAGCAGTTCTTC. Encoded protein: CASSVQWGSYNEQFF.